This T cell receptor beta chain was identified in a study of response to subunit inactivated influenza vaccine. Notes on the study in general: Researchers suggested that each seasonal influenza vaccination recruits few new T cells.

Each CDR3 protein gets one entry after TCRdb re-called the RT-PCR reads with MiXCR. The top ten hold roughly 13% of the sample, which has more than 450,000 distinct CDR3 sequences, under 9% seen once. This clonotype has ten or more counts. Its specificity is not known. The CDR3 has 15 residues. With V trimmed by 11 bases and J by 3 bases, 13 bases remained unmatched. Germline V gene lookup returns CDR1 SNHLY and CDR2 FYNNEI. Sequenced material: PBMCs from blood, taken roughly 24 months after vaccination. The chain couples TRBV2 to TRBJ2-7, with 10 bases fitting TRBD2. The receptor's source is a man in his fifties or sixties who received an inactivated influenza vaccine. CDR3 nucleotide sequence: TGTGCCGCCTACCCTGTGGCTAGCGGGGGCTACGAGCAGTACTTC. Its protein product is CAAYPVASGGYEQYF.